These 19 T cell receptor beta chains were all obtained from the same sample, sequenced in a study of blood T cell repertoires in COVID-19 (dated by TCRdb to the early 2020s). Library preparation employed the immunoSEQ multiplex PCR assay. The immuneACCESS repertoire file appears here via TCRdb, limited to in-frame rearrangements. These files lack a portion of the clones; in checked studies, under half of the deficit traces to unresolved V genes, and the cause of the others is not known. A total of 230,000 or so clones appear in this sample, roughly 88% of them only once. The ten largest clones represent around 2.4% of the sample. Sequenced material: peripheral blood. All receptors come from a man aged 35 to 55 who had recovered from COVID-19.

V usage is TRBV20-1 and J usage is TRBJ1-3; 9 bases line up with TRBD1. The germline V gene encodes CDR1 DFQATT and CDR2 SNEGSKA (reference sequence). The CDR3 contains 17 residues. Unmatched junction bases numbered 10, after V lost 3 bases and J lost 1 base. The CDR3 DNA reads as TGCAGTGCTAGTAGGGGACAGGGAGCTCTTTCTGGAAACACCATATATTTT. Its protein product is CSASRGQGALSGNTIYF.

This chain links TRBV27 with TRBJ2-7, with 8 bases aligning to TRBD1. The CDR3 runs 14 residues. J lost 3 bases, V lost 5 bases, and 6 bases had no gene match. Germline CDR1 is MNHEY and CDR2 is SMNVEV (reference sequence). CDR3 coding DNA: TGTGCCAGCAGTCCAAATGACAGGGGCTACGAGCAGTACTTC. Residues: CASSPNDRGYEQYF.

The DNA of the CDR3 is TGTGCCAGTACAGGCAGGGTCCAAGAGACCCAGTACTTC. This encodes CASTGRVQETQYF. V usage is TRBV2 and J usage is TRBJ2-5; D possibly corresponds to TRBD1 (5 bases). Germline loops: CDR1 SNHLY, CDR2 FYNNEI. CDR3 length: 13 amino acids. Trimming stripped 9 bases from V and 1 base from J, with 12 bases between.

This sequence joins TRBV4-1 and TRBJ1-2; D is undetermined. V was pared by 0 bases and J by 0 bases, with 11 bases between. This CDR3 spans 16 amino acids. Germline values: CDR1 MGHRA, CDR2 YSYEKL. DNA of the CDR3: TGCGCCAGCAGCCAAGATTTGGGCAGGACTAACTATGGCTACACCTTC. Translated: CASSQDLGRTNYGYTF.

This chain links TRBV5-5 with TRBJ2-7; D possibly corresponds to TRBD2 (6 bases). The germline gives CDR1 SGHKS, CDR2 YYEKEE (reference sequence). V was trimmed by 3 bases and J by 1 base, leaving 14 bases between them. The CDR3 contains 15 residues. The CDR3 protein is CASSWGVAPSYEQYF. CDR3 coding DNA: TGTGCCAGCAGCTGGGGGGTGGCCCCATCCTACGAGCAGTACTTC.

This rearrangement joins TRBV30 to TRBJ1-6; D unresolved. Trimming removed 1 base at V and 4 bases at J, with 5 bases between. The CDR3 sequence is 13 residues long. The V gene's germline CDR1 is GTSNPN and CDR2 SVGIG (reference sequence). In DNA form, the CDR3 reads TGTGCCTGGAGTGAGGAGTATAATTCACCCCTCCACTTT. Translating it yields CAWSEEYNSPLHF. The variable domain in full, with the rest retrieved from reference TRBV30 and TRBJ1-6, is SQTIHQWPATLVQPVGSPLSLECTVEGTSNPNLYWYRQAAGRGLQLLFYSVGIGQISSEVPQNLSASRPQDRQFILSSKKLLLSDSGFYLCAWSEEYNSPLHFGNGTRLTVT.

The V and J genes are TRBV30 and TRBJ2-7; D may be TRBD2 (6 bases). This CDR3 has 15 amino acids. Between the trimmed V and J ends, which lost 4 bases and 3 bases, there was a span of 19 bases. Germline V lookup: CDR1 GTSNPN, CDR2 SVGIG (reference sequence). The CDR3 DNA reads as TGTGCCTGGACCGGGGCGGGACCTCTTTTCTACGAGCAGTACTTC. Its protein product is CAWTGAGPLFYEQYF.

The chain couples TRBV2 to TRBJ2-1; perhaps TRBD2 as D (5 bases). Deletions cut 7 bases from V and 4 bases from J, with 11 bases between. The CDR3 has 13 residues. Germline values: CDR1 SNHLY, CDR2 FYNNEI. The CDR3 region is CASNYRGYNEQFF. The CDR3 nucleotides read TGTGCCAGCAATTACCGGGGATACAATGAGCAGTTCTTC.

The chain links TRBV3-1 (or the pseudogene TRBV3-2) to TRBJ1-1, with no clear D. Germline V CDR1 and CDR2: LGHDT, YNNKEL (reference sequence). With 4 bases removed from V and 4 bases from J, the gap between germline ends came to 13 bases. The CDR3 spans 14 residues. CDR3 amino acids: CASSPREESTEAFF. CDR3 bases: TGTGCCAGCAGCCCCCGGGAGGAGAGCACTGAAGCTTTCTTT.

J is TRBJ1-1 and V is TRBV6-1; the D gene is possibly TRBD1 (6 bases). Germline values: CDR1 MNHNS, CDR2 SASEGT. Trimming shortened V by 6 bases and J by 10 bases, and 9 bases separated the two germline ends. The CDR3 length is 10 residues. The CDR3 reads CASSAGVAFF. Here the CDR3 DNA reads TGTGCCAGCAGCGCAGGGGTAGCTTTCTTT.

This clone was counted a few times. The genes are TRBV7-9 and TRBJ2-5; D remains unclear. This CDR3 is 12 amino acids long. CDR1 is SEHNR, CDR2 FQNEAQ, per germline (reference sequence). V dropped 5 bases and J dropped 0 bases, with 4 bases sitting between them. The CDR3 DNA reads TGTGCCAGCAGCCAGTACCAAGAGACCCAGTACTTC. It codes for CASSQYQETQYF.

The V and J genes are TRBV7-9 and TRBJ2-7; TRBD1 aligns across 7 bases. The J segment lost 4 bases and the V segment lost 7 bases, leaving 7 bases of the junction unmatched. This CDR3 has 13 residues. Per germline, CDR1 SEHNR and CDR2 FQNEAQ (reference sequence). CDR3 DNA sequence: TGTGCCAGCAAACGGGACAGTCTGTACGAGCAGTACTTC. Amino acids: CASKRDSLYEQYF. The whole variable domain, filled in from reference TRBV7-9 and TRBJ2-7, reads DTGVSQNPRHKITKRGQNVTFRCDPISEHNRLYWYRQTLGQGPEFLTYFQNEAQLEKSRLLSDRFSAERPKGSFSTLEIQRTEQGDSAMYLCASKRDSLYEQYFGPGTRLTVT.

The V and J genes are TRBV10-3 and TRBJ1-2; 8 bases match TRBD1. The V gene's germline CDR1 is ENHRY and CDR2 SYGVKD. There are 13 residues in the CDR3. Unmatched junction bases numbered 8, after V lost 6 bases and J lost 8 bases. The CDR3 DNA reads TGTGCCATCAGCGAGACAGGGGTCGAAGGCTACACCTTC. Amino acid sequence: CAISETGVEGYTF.

The J gene is TRBJ2-3, the V gene TRBV24-1; D remains unclear. V gave up 11 bases and J gave up 0 bases, with 5 bases separating them. The germline gives CDR1 KGHDR, CDR2 SFDVKD. This CDR3 comprises 11 residues. The CDR3 DNA follows: TGTGCCATCGGGAGCACAGATACGCAGTATTTT. Translating gives CAIGSTDTQYF.

This chain joins TRBV2 and TRBJ2-3; 13 bases are shared with TRBD2. The CDR3 runs to 15 residues. J gave up 9 bases and V 3 bases, and 6 bases lay outside the gene matches. Germline CDR1 SNHLY, CDR2 FYNNEI. The CDR3 loop reads CASSELTSGGPTQYF. CDR3 nucleotide sequence: TGTGCCAGCAGTGAGCTGACTAGCGGGGGGCCCACGCAGTATTTT. Full variable domain (rest looked up from reference TRBV2 and TRBJ2-3): EPEVTQTPSHQVTQMGQEVILRCVPISNHLYFYWYRQILGQKVEFLVSFYNNEISEKSEIFDDQFSVERPDGSNFTLKIRSTKLEDSAMYFCASSELTSGGPTQYFGPGTRLTVL.

The chain joins TRBV30 to TRBJ1-6; D not certain. This CDR3 contains 13 residues. Trimming cost V 2 bases and J 9 bases, with 11 bases left between them. Germline V gene data show CDR1 as GTSNPN and CDR2 as SVGIG (reference sequence). The CDR3 sequence: CAWSWRVGSPLHF. The DNA of the CDR3 is TGTGCCTGGAGTTGGCGGGTGGGTTCACCCCTCCACTTT.

The V gene is TRBV14, the J gene TRBJ2-5; weak D call: TRBD2 (5 bases). The CDR3 consists of 15 residues. Germline V gene sequence: CDR1 SGHDN, CDR2 FVKESK. The V end lost 3 bases, the J end lost 10 bases, and 21 bases lay between the germline ends. CDR3 protein: CASSQGGPARHNQYF. CDR3 DNA: TGTGCCAGCAGCCAGGGCGGGCCGGCGCGACATAACCAGTACTTC.

The chain links TRBV30 to TRBJ2-1; D is possibly TRBD1 (5 bases). Per germline, CDR1 GTSNPN and CDR2 SVGIG (reference sequence). V lost 4 bases, J lost 3 bases, and 19 bases lay in between. The CDR3 is made up of 16 amino acids. CDR3 residues: CAWTPGLPGNYNEQFF. The CDR3 DNA reads as TGTGCCTGGACGCCCGGGCTCCCAGGGAACTACAATGAGCAGTTCTTC.

The chain recombines TRBV5-4 with TRBJ1-1; D not certain. With 0 bases removed from V and 1 base from J, the gap between germline ends came to 10 bases. This CDR3 region has 15 residues. Germline V gene sequence: CDR1 SGHNT, CDR2 YYREEE (reference sequence). The CDR3 bases are TGTGCCAGCAGCTTGGGATCAGAGGCGAACACTGAAGCTTTCTTT. Protein: CASSLGSEANTEAFF.